This is a list of T cell receptor beta chains from one sample in a study of blood T cell repertoires in COVID-19. The method was immunoSEQ multiplex PCR; TCRdb's version includes in-frame clones alone and lacks a portion of them. The sample carries roughly 100,000 clones, approximately 83% recorded once. The sample was peripheral blood. These receptor sequences come from a man aged 50-60 years with acute or convalescent COVID-19. Each CDR3 is given with its conserved first and last residue. A D gene is named only where the DNA matches it firmly. Size values are once, few and many counts, or a class for expanded clones, and some rows have none.

v_call,j_call,d_call,clone_size,cdr3_nt,cdr3_aa
TRBV27,TRBJ2-5,TRBD2,-,TGTGCCAGCAGAAGAGGGATTTTTGCGGGAGGGCCGGAGACCCAGTACTTC,CASRRGIFAGGPETQYF
TRBV6-2/TRBV6-3,TRBJ1-1,-,few,TGTGCCAGCAGTCTACGTACGTGGGGGGTTCCCACTGAAGCTTTCTTT,CASSLRTWGVPTEAFF
TRBV19,TRBJ1-5,TRBD1,-,TGTGCCAGTAGTATTCCCTCAGGAGGACAGGGCAATCAGCCCCAGCATTTT,CASSIPSGGQGNQPQHF
TRBV6-6,TRBJ2-7,-,once,TGTGCCAGCACCCTGGGGGGTGTCGAGCAGTACTTC,CASTLGGVEQYF
TRBV3-1/TRBV3-2,TRBJ2-1,-,-,TGTGCCAGCAGCCAATCAGGTTTCAATGAGCAGTTCTTC,CASSQSGFNEQFF
TRBV19,TRBJ2-7,-,-,TGTGCCAGCGGTGATGGCTACGAGCAGTACTTC,CASGDGYEQYF
TRBV13,TRBJ2-2,-,-,TGTGCCAGCAGCTTATCGAGGGGAGGCACCGGGGAGCTGTTTTTT,CASSLSRGGTGELFF
TRBV5-1,TRBJ2-5,TRBD1,once,TGCGCCAGCAGTTGGGACAGGGTCGCCCAAGAGACCCAGTACTTC,CASSWDRVAQETQYF
TRBV10-3,TRBJ1-2,TRBD1,few,TGTGCCATCAGGCGATCGGACAGGGAAGGCCTAGGCGAGGGCTACACCTTC,CAIRRSDREGLGEGYTF
TRBV18,TRBJ2-1,-,-,TGTGCCAGCTCACCACCGGGCACCAGCTCCTACAATGAGCAGTTCTTC,CASSPPGTSSYNEQFF
TRBV30,TRBJ1-5,-,-,TGTGCCTGGAGTCAGGCGCAGGGGATATTGCAGCCCCAGCATTTT,CAWSQAQGILQPQHF
TRBV28,TRBJ2-7,-,-,TGTGCCAGCAGTTTAACCAGGGTCGGCTACGAGCAGTACTTC,CASSLTRVGYEQYF
TRBV9,TRBJ2-7,-,once,TGTGCCAGCAGCGCCACAACCTCCTACGAGCAGTACTTC,CASSATTSYEQYF
TRBV10-3,TRBJ1-1,-,-,TGTGCCATCAGGGTCAGGGGTGATGACACTGAAGCTTTCTTT,CAIRVRGDDTEAFF
TRBV6-5,TRBJ1-6,-,-,TGTGCCAGCTCCCTCGACAGCTATAATTCACCCCTCCACTTT,CASSLDSYNSPLHF
TRBV25-1,TRBJ1-4,-,-,TGTGCCAGCAGTGCACATCCGGGGAGGGAACCTAATGAAAAACTGTTTTTT,CASSAHPGREPNEKLFF
TRBV3-1/TRBV3-2,TRBJ2-5,TRBD2,-,TGTGCCAGCAGACTTAGCGGGAGGGCCGGAGAGACCCAGTACTTC,CASRLSGRAGETQYF
TRBV20-1,TRBJ1-2,-,-,TGCAGTGCTAGACGGGATTATGGCTACACCTTC,CSARRDYGYTF
TRBV5-1,TRBJ2-3,-,-,TGCGCCAGCAGCTTGGAGCCGGAGGTCACAGATACGCAGTATTTT,CASSLEPEVTDTQYF
TRBV6-5,TRBJ2-1,TRBD2,-,TGTGCCAGCAGTTACTCAATGGGACTAGCGGGACATGAGCAGTTCTTC,CASSYSMGLAGHEQFF
TRBV4-1,TRBJ2-7,TRBD2,-,TGCGCCAGCGGGGGGGGCTACGAGCAGTACTTC,CASGGGYEQYF
TRBV28,TRBJ2-7,-,-,TGTGCCAGCAGTTTATGGGGCAGGGGTGGTAGCGAGCAGTACTTC,CASSLWGRGGSEQYF
TRBV6-1,TRBJ2-7,-,-,TGTGCCAGCAGTGACGCCACGGAGGGGATCCTCTCCTACGAGCAGTACTTC,CASSDATEGILSYEQYF
TRBV11-2,TRBJ1-4,TRBD1,-,TGTGCCAGCAGCCGGTCCGGGACAGGGAAAGAAAAACTGTTTTTT,CASSRSGTGKEKLFF
TRBV12-3/TRBV12-4,TRBJ2-3,TRBD1,-,TGTGCCAGCAGGGACAGGGCGACAGATACGCAGTATTTT,CASRDRATDTQYF
TRBV7-3,TRBJ2-3,-,-,TGTGCCAGCAGCTTAACAGCGGATAGCACAGATACGCAGTATTTT,CASSLTADSTDTQYF
TRBV27,TRBJ1-6,-,once,TGTGCCAGCAGTTTATATTGGGGCGCGCCAAATAATTCACCCCTCCACTTT,CASSLYWGAPNNSPLHF
TRBV30,TRBJ1-6,-,-,TGTGCCTGGGTCTCTAGCTCCTATAATTCACCCCTCCACTTT,CAWVSSSYNSPLHF
TRBV21-1,TRBJ1-5,-,-,TGTGCCAGCAGCAAATACACAGGGGGCTTTAGCAATCAGCCCCAGCATTTT,CASSKYTGGFSNQPQHF
TRBV6-5,TRBJ2-5,-,-,TGTGCCAGCAGTTACGGGAGGGAGACCCAGTACTTC,CASSYGRETQYF
TRBV7-3,TRBJ2-2,-,-,TGTGCCAGCAGCCCTAGACAGGCGAACACCGGGGAGCTGTTTTTT,CASSPRQANTGELFF
TRBV27,TRBJ2-3,-,-,TGTGCCAGCACCTACTGGAACGGGGCAGATACGCAGTATTTT,CASTYWNGADTQYF
TRBV7-7,TRBJ2-7,TRBD2,-,TGTGCTAGCAGTGCACTAGCGGACTCCTACGAGCAGTACTTC,CASSALADSYEQYF
TRBV19,TRBJ1-2,-,-,TGTGCCAGTAGTATAGAGTCCCAGGGGATCAAACACTATGGCTACACCTTC,CASSIESQGIKHYGYTF
TRBV10-3,TRBJ2-7,-,few,TGTGCCATCAGTGAGAGAGTAGCCTACGAGCAGTACTTC,CAISERVAYEQYF
TRBV7-6,TRBJ2-5,-,-,TGTGCCAGCAGCAAACCGGGAAGGGAGACCCAGTACTTC,CASSKPGRETQYF
TRBV7-2,TRBJ2-3,-,-,TGTGCCAGCAGTTCACCCACGGTATCAACTCTACCAGATACGCAGTATTTT,CASSSPTVSTLPDTQYF
TRBV5-1,TRBJ2-7,-,-,TGCGCCAGCAGGGATGACAGTTTCTTAAGCTCCTACGAGCAGTACTTC,CASRDDSFLSSYEQYF
TRBV10-3,TRBJ1-1,-,once,TGTGCCATCAGTGAGACGGAGGGCACTGAAGCTTTCTTT,CAISETEGTEAFF
TRBV7-2,TRBJ1-5,TRBD1,once,TGTGCCAGCAGCTCTTTGGACAGGGCTTATCAGCCCCAGCATTTT,CASSSLDRAYQPQHF
TRBV27,TRBJ2-7,TRBD2,-,TGTGCCAGCAGCCCTCTTGGGGCGGGAGATCTCAACCAGGAGCAGTACTTC,CASSPLGAGDLNQEQYF
TRBV27,TRBJ2-3,TRBD2,-,TGTGCCAGCAGATTCGCTAGCGGGACGCAGTATTTT,CASRFASGTQYF
TRBV6-5,TRBJ2-1,-,-,TGTGCCAGCAGTCGACAGAGCTCCTACAATGAGCAGTTCTTC,CASSRQSSYNEQFF
TRBV4-2,TRBJ2-3,TRBD1,-,TGTGCCAGCAGCCTGGGACAGGGTGCCTATTTT,CASSLGQGAYF
TRBV11-2,TRBJ2-1,TRBD1,-,TGTGCCAGCAGCCAAGAAGTGGGACAGGGGGCGTATGAGCAGTTCTTC,CASSQEVGQGAYEQFF
TRBV19,TRBJ1-2,TRBD1,-,TGTGCCAGTAGTATACAGACAGGGGGCGGTTTCGTAAAGTATGGCTACACCTTC,CASSIQTGGGFVKYGYTF
TRBV2,TRBJ2-1,-,-,TGTGCCAGCACCTTGCAGGGGGGCTCCTACAATGAGCAGTTCTTC,CASTLQGGSYNEQFF
TRBV28,TRBJ2-7,TRBD2,-,TGTGCCAGGTTCTACCTTGGACTAGCGGGAGTTTTTGCCTACGAGCAGTACTTC,CARFYLGLAGVFAYEQYF
TRBV30,TRBJ2-1,-,-,TGTGCCTGGAGTGTGTTTGCGGCTTACTACAATGAGCAGTTCTTC,CAWSVFAAYYNEQFF
TRBV25-1,TRBJ2-1,TRBD1,-,TGTGCCAGCAGTAGACAGGGGGCTAGGAACAATGAGCAGTTCTTC,CASSRQGARNNEQFF
TRBV14,TRBJ1-1,-,-,TGTGCCAGCAGCCAAGAGTCCGGGTCTCACACTGAAGCTTTCTTT,CASSQESGSHTEAFF